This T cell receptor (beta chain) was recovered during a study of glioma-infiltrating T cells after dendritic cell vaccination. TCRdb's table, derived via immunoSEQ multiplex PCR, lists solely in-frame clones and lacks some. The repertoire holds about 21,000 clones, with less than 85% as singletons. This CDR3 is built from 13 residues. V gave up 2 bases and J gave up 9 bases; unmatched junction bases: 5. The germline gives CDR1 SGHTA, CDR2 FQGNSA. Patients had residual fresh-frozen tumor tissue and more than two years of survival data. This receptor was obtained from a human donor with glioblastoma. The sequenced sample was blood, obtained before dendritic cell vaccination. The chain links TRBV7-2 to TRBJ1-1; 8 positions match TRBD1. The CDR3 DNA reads TGTGCCAGCAGCTTATCGGGGACAGGAAAAGCTTTCTTT. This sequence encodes CASSLSGTGKAFF.